Shown below are 32 T cell receptor beta chains from a single sample sequenced in a study of spatial heterogeneity in lung cancer. Time point here: blood at routine non-recurrence follow-up after resection. TCRdb passed the 5' RACE reads through MiXCR, listing each CDR3 protein once. The sample lists 20,000 or so distinct CDR3 sequences, about 9.1% occurring once. The sequencing used PBMCs, collected at follow-up. The receptor set was obtained from a female donor with early-stage non-small cell lung cancer.

This clonotype was found many times. The V gene is TRBV19, the J gene TRBJ2-1; D is undetermined. Per germline, CDR1 LNHDA and CDR2 SQIVND (reference sequence). Trimming removed 3 bases at V and 9 bases at J, with 18 bases between. The CDR3 is 15 residues long. CDR3 sequence reads: CASSINLDLVGEQFF. CDR3 nucleotides: TGTGCCAGTAGTATTAATCTAGATCTCGTCGGTGAGCAGTTCTTC.

The chain joins TRBV5-4 to TRBJ1-2, with 7 bases identical to TRBD1. Looked up from germline, CDR1 is SGHNT and CDR2 is YYREEE (reference sequence). Germline trimming cut 0 bases from V and 3 bases from J; bases unmatched to any gene: 2. The length of the CDR3 is 14 residues. The CDR3 is CASSLVGTDYGYTF. The CDR3 DNA reads TGTGCCAGCAGCTTGGTAGGGACAGACTATGGCTACACCTTC.

This chain connects TRBV3-1 to TRBJ1-1; D may be TRBD1 (6 bases). V lost 1 base, J lost 7 bases, and 13 bases lay in between. The CDR3 covers 14 residues. Germline V gene sequence: CDR1 LGHDT, CDR2 YNNKEL (reference sequence). The CDR3 DNA sequence: TGTGCCAGCAGCCAAGTTCGGGGGGCTGGTGAAGCTTTCTTT. Translated: CASSQVRGAGEAFF.

This clonotype was seen a handful of times. The V call is TRBV20-1, the J call TRBJ2-1, with a tentative D call TRBD2 (5 bases). The CDR3 sequence is 16 residues long. CDR1 DFQATT and CDR2 SNEGSKA come from the germline V gene (reference sequence). The V end was cut by 0 bases, the J end by 0 bases, with 12 bases between. CDR3 residues: CSARDPQRPSYNEQFF. The CDR3 DNA reads TGCAGTGCTAGAGATCCCCAGCGGCCCTCCTACAATGAGCAGTTCTTC.

This clonotype was recorded many times. The gene calls are TRBV20-1 and TRBJ1-1, with a tentative D call TRBD1 (6 bases). Per the germline V gene, CDR1 is DFQATT and CDR2 is SNEGSKA (reference sequence). V lost 1 base and J 4 bases, leaving 10 bases between the germline ends. The CDR3 has 13 residues. Written as DNA, the CDR3 is TGCAGTGCTAGAGGGCAGGGGACCACTGAAGCTTTCTTT. Encoded protein: CSARGQGTTEAFF.

Concerning this clonotype itself: This clone may be a read error of a much larger clone one base away. The chain recombines TRBV4-2 with TRBJ2-1, with 10 bases fitting TRBD2. The CDR3 totals 16 residues. V was pared by 0 bases and J by 5 bases, with 4 bases of the junction left unmatched. Germline-derived CDR1 and CDR2 are LGHNA and YNFKEQ. The DNA for the CDR3 is TGTGCCAGCAGCCAAGAAACGCTAGCGGGGGACAATGAGCAGTTCTTC. It is translated as CASSQETLAGDNEQFF.

Ten or more counts support this clonotype. The V gene is TRBV29-1, the J gene TRBJ2-5; D might be TRBD1 (6 bases). This CDR3 spans 13 amino acids. Trimming pared 1 base from V and 1 base from J, leaving 7 bases between. The germline gives CDR1 SQVTM, CDR2 ANQGSEA. This chain's CDR3 is CSVEVGAQETQYF. CDR3 DNA sequence: TGCAGCGTTGAAGTGGGGGCCCAAGAGACCCAGTACTTC.

This clonotype was detected many times. The V and J genes are TRBV27 and TRBJ2-1; D is perhaps TRBD1 (5 bases). V lost 5 bases and J 0 bases, leaving 11 bases between the germline ends. CDR1 and CDR2 (germline): MNHEY, SMNVEV (reference sequence). The CDR3 runs to 15 residues. The CDR3 nucleotides are TGTGCCAGCAGTATACAGGTAGCCTCCTACAATGAGCAGTTCTTC. As protein: CASSIQVASYNEQFF.

V is TRBV5-1 and J is TRBJ2-1; 11 nucleotides align to TRBD2. J gave up 8 bases and V 6 bases, and 7 bases lay outside the gene matches. Germline CDR1 is SGHRS and CDR2 is YFSETQ. The CDR3 consists of 14 residues. CDR3 coding DNA: TGCGCCAGCACGCCCGCACTAGCGGGAGATGAGCAGTTCTTC. The encoded protein is CASTPALAGDEQFF.

This clonotype came up many times. The chain carries TRBV18 and TRBJ1-1; D unresolved. The CDR3 has 15 amino acids. CDR1 is KGHSH, CDR2 LQKENI, per germline. Trimming took 3 bases from V and 4 from J, leaving 15 bases between them. CDR3 coding DNA: TGTGCCAGCTCACCGGCCCGGGCCCCTACCACTGAAGCTTTCTTT. Translating gives CASSPARAPTTEAFF. The full variable domain, rest sourced from reference TRBV18 and TRBJ1-1, is NAGVMQNPRHLVRRRGQEARLRCSPMKGHSHVYWYRQLPEEGLKFMVYLQKENIIDESGMPKERFSAEFPKEGPSILRIQQVVRGDSAAYFCASSPARAPTTEAFFGQGTRLTVV.

V usage is TRBV6-6 and J usage is TRBJ1-5, with 7 bases aligning to TRBD1. This CDR3 is built from 16 residues. The germline V gene encodes CDR1 MNHNY and CDR2 SVGAGI (reference sequence). V was clipped by 8 bases and J by 2 bases; unmatched bases: 12. CDR3 protein: CASLPQGQQRNQPQHF. CDR3 in DNA: TGTGCCAGCCTCCCCCAGGGACAGCAACGCAATCAGCCCCAGCATTTT.

This clonotype was observed many times. The V call is TRBV2, the J call TRBJ2-7; 10 nucleotides line up with TRBD2. V trimming: 8 bases; J trimming: 3 bases; junction bases outside the gene matches: 10. The CDR3 consists of 15 residues. Per the germline V gene, CDR1 is SNHLY and CDR2 is FYNNEI. CDR3 in DNA: TGTGCCAGCTCTTCCCCGACTAGCGGGTACTACGAGCAGTACTTC. Translation gives CASSSPTSGYYEQYF.

The genes are TRBV3-2 and TRBJ2-7; the DNA was not compared with TRBD2, the D call given in the table. TRBV3-2 is tagged as a pseudogene. CDR3 length equals 19 residues. CDR3 DNA: TGTGCCAGCAGCCAAGATTCCCCTAGCGGGGGGGGTTTTTCCTACGAGCAGTACTTC. Translation gives CASSQDSPSGGGFSYEQYF.

This clonotype was seen ten or more times. The CDR3 spells CASSADRAGGNEQFF. The CDR3 region has the DNA TGTGCCAGCAGCGCTGACAGGGCCGGCGGCAATGAGCAGTTCTTC. The chain uses TRBV2 and TRBJ2-1, with 7 bases matching TRBD1. The CDR3 length is 15 residues. Germline values: CDR1 SNHLY, CDR2 FYNNEI. With V trimmed by 6 bases and J by 6 bases, 11 bases remained unmatched. Combining the CDR3 with reference TRBV2 and TRBJ2-1 gives the whole variable domain EPEVTQTPSHQVTQMGQEVILRCVPISNHLYFYWYRQILGQKVEFLVSFYNNEISEKSEIFDDQFSVERPDGSNFTLKIRSTKLEDSAMYFCASSADRAGGNEQFFGPGTRLTVL.

This clonotype showed up just once. The rearrangement uses TRBV4-2 and TRBJ2-1, with 11 nucleotides matching TRBD1. Germline CDR1 reads LGHNA; CDR2 reads YNFKEQ. Germline trimming cut 4 bases from V and 5 bases from J; bases unmatched to any gene: 4. CDR3 length: 15 amino acids. CDR3 DNA: TGTGCCAGCAGCCCAAGGACAGGGGGCAACAATGAGCAGTTCTTC. This translates into CASSPRTGGNNEQFF.

This clonotype was found many times. The chain is built from TRBV7-2 and TRBJ1-2; TRBD1 aligns across 7 bases. This CDR3 has 13 residues. V was clipped by 4 bases and J by 5 bases; unmatched bases: 4. The V gene's germline CDR1 is SGHTA and CDR2 FQGNSA. As DNA, the CDR3 is TGTGCCAGCAGCTGGGGACAGCGGTATGGCTACACCTTC. Protein sequence: CASSWGQRYGYTF.

This clonotype was picked up many times. The rearrangement links TRBV5-1 to TRBJ2-5, with 7 bases that match TRBD2. With V trimmed by 2 bases and J by 5 bases, 3 bases remained unmatched. The V gene's germline CDR1 is SGHRS and CDR2 YFSETQ. CDR3 length: 13 residues. CDR3 amino acids: CASSFAGEETQYF. The CDR3 DNA reads as TGCGCCAGCAGCTTCGCGGGGGAGGAGACCCAGTACTTC.

This clonotype has a handful of counts. The chain has TRBV23-1 and TRBJ2-2, with D perhaps TRBD1 (5 bases). TRBV23-1 is known as an ORF, though its function is uncertain. V lost 2 bases, J lost 6 bases, and 7 bases lay in between. The CDR3 length is 13 residues. The CDR3 coding sequence is TGCGCCAGCAGTCAAGTGACAGCCGGGGAGCTGTTTTTT. Translation: CASSQVTAGELFF.

This clonotype is medium-sized (0.01 to 0.1%) in the sample. This chain connects TRBV7-3 to TRBJ2-2; D unclear. This CDR3 is built from 15 residues. Trimming shortened V by 3 bases and J by 1 base, and 9 bases separated the two germline ends. Germline CDR1 is SGHTA and CDR2 is FQGTGA. CDR3 coding DNA: TGTGCCAGCAGCTTCCTTGACGGGAACACCGGGGAGCTGTTTTTT. Encoded protein: CASSFLDGNTGELFF.

This clonotype showed up many times. The genes are TRBV20-1 and TRBJ2-5; TRBD2 is a possible D gene (7 bases). Germline CDR1 is DFQATT and CDR2 is SNEGSKA (reference sequence). Trimming left V 5 bases short and J 4 bases short, with 14 bases between. The CDR3 sequence is 13 residues long. Written as DNA, the CDR3 is TGCAGTGCTGAACAGGGAGGGAGAGAGACCCAGTACTTC. Its translation: CSAEQGGRETQYF.

This clonotype has at least ten counts. This chain uses TRBV11-2 with TRBJ1-2; 7 bases map to TRBD1. This CDR3 has 15 amino acids. Germline V gene sequence: CDR1 SGHAT, CDR2 FQNNGV. J was trimmed by 4 bases and V by 6 bases; bases with no gene match: 11. The CDR3 is CASRTLTGRSYGYTF. CDR3 nucleotide sequence: TGTGCCAGCAGAACCTTGACAGGGCGATCCTATGGCTACACCTTC.

This clonotype was recorded at least ten times. The chain joins TRBV7-2 to TRBJ2-7, with 11 bases aligning to TRBD2. CDR1 is SGHTA, CDR2 FQGNSA, per germline. The junction had 10 bases not matched to a gene; V was cut back by 5 bases and J by 7 bases. This CDR3 region has 15 residues. This CDR3 reads CASSLKTSGAREQYF. CDR3 sequence (DNA): TGTGCCAGCAGCCTCAAGACTAGCGGGGCGAGGGAGCAGTACTTC.

This clonotype was counted ten times or more. V gene TRBV5-1 combines with J gene TRBJ2-7; D perhaps matches TRBD1 (6 bases). This CDR3 is 13 amino acids long. Deletions cut 4 bases from V and 4 bases from J, with 12 bases between. The germline gives CDR1 SGHRS, CDR2 YFSETQ. CDR3 DNA sequence: TGCGCCAGCAGCCCCCAGGGGACGTACGAGCAGTACTTC. Protein product: CASSPQGTYEQYF.

This clonotype was counted ten times or more. The chain couples TRBV12-3 or TRBV12-4 to TRBJ2-5, with 7 positions matching TRBD2. The CDR3 runs to 13 residues. The junction had 5 bases not matched to a gene; V was cut back by 3 bases and J by 7 bases. The CDR3 loop reads CASSFGREGTQYF. The CDR3 region has the DNA TGTGCCAGCAGTTTCGGCAGGGAGGGGACCCAGTACTTC.

The rearrangement uses TRBV20-1 and TRBJ1-4; TRBD1 matches at 7 bases. The CDR3 length is 13 residues. From germline, CDR1 is DFQATT and CDR2 SNEGSKA (reference sequence). Trimming cost V 6 bases and J 8 bases; bases outside gene matches: 9. The CDR3: CSANRGAEEKLFF. The CDR3 nucleotides are TGCAGTGCAAACAGGGGAGCAGAAGAAAAACTGTTTTTT.

This clonotype was observed a handful of times. The rearrangement joins TRBV27 to TRBJ1-2, with TRBD1 identical over 7 bases. The CDR3 has 12 residues. Trimming at V came to 7 bases and at J to 4 bases, leaving 3 bases not matched to a gene. Per germline, CDR1 MNHEY and CDR2 SMNVEV (reference sequence). CDR3: CASKRQGYGYTF. The CDR3 DNA reads as TGTGCCAGCAAACGACAGGGCTATGGCTACACCTTC.

The sample holds many counts of this clonotype. V gene TRBV7-2 combines with J gene TRBJ1-2; D is possibly TRBD1 (5 bases). Germline V CDR1 and CDR2: SGHTA, FQGNSA. The CDR3 spans 14 residues. Trimming stripped 3 bases from V and 8 bases from J, with 16 bases between. The CDR3 protein is CASSFVTSWGGYTF. The CDR3 DNA reads as TGTGCCAGCAGCTTCGTCACCAGCTGGGGGGGCTACACCTTC.

The table lists this clonotype with many counts. V usage is TRBV21-1 and J usage is TRBJ2-3; the table's D call TRBD2 went unverified against the DNA. TRBV21-1 is classified as a pseudogene. This CDR3 spans 16 amino acids. CDR3 residues: CASSHKGRRTTDTQYF. The CDR3 DNA sequence: TGTGCCAGCAGTCATAAGGGCCGGAGGACCACAGATACGCAGTATTTT.

This clonotype was counted many times. The rearrangement joins TRBV12-3 or TRBV12-4 to TRBJ2-3, with 7 bases lining up with TRBD2. This CDR3 is built from 14 residues. Trimming removed 3 bases from V and 1 base from J; junction bases left unmatched: 1. For the CDR3, the DNA is TGTGCCAGCAGTTTTCGGGGGGGCACAGATACGCAGTATTTT. Its translation: CASSFRGGTDTQYF.

The sample holds many counts of this clonotype. The V gene is TRBV7-9, the J gene TRBJ2-6, with 8 nucleotides matching TRBD2. Germline trimming cut 5 bases from V and 2 bases from J; bases unmatched to any gene: 11. Germline CDR1 reads SEHNR; CDR2 reads FQNEAQ (reference sequence). There are 18 residues in the CDR3. This CDR3 reads CASSLTGLGTAGANVLTF. CDR3 nucleotide sequence: TGTGCCAGCAGCCTCACGGGACTAGGAACTGCTGGGGCCAACGTCCTGACTTTC. Based on the CDR3 plus reference TRBV7-9 and TRBJ2-6, the full variable domain is DTGVSQNPRHKITKRGQNVTFRCDPISEHNRLYWYRQTLGQGPEFLTYFQNEAQLEKSRLLSDRFSAERPKGSFSTLEIQRTEQGDSAMYLCASSLTGLGTAGANVLTFGAGSRLTVL.

At least ten counts were recorded for this clonotype. The chain carries TRBV19 and TRBJ1-2; D is ambiguous. Germline values: CDR1 LNHDA, CDR2 SQIVND (reference sequence). Trimming removed 8 bases at V and 4 bases at J, with 17 bases between. CDR3 size: 14 residues. In nucleotides, the CDR3 is TGTGCCAGTCTTGGGGAAGGACGCGGCTATGGCTACACCTTC. Amino acids: CASLGEGRGYGYTF.

The table lists this clonotype with a few counts. The chain employs TRBV7-9 and TRBJ2-7; 7 nucleotides match TRBD1. CDR3 length equals 14 residues. The V and J ends lost 4 bases and 4 bases, in that order; junction bases with no gene match: 7. Germline V CDR1 and CDR2: SEHNR, FQNEAQ (reference sequence). The CDR3 region is CASSSRDSPYEQYF. In DNA, the CDR3 is TGTGCCAGCAGCTCCCGGGACAGCCCATACGAGCAGTACTTC.